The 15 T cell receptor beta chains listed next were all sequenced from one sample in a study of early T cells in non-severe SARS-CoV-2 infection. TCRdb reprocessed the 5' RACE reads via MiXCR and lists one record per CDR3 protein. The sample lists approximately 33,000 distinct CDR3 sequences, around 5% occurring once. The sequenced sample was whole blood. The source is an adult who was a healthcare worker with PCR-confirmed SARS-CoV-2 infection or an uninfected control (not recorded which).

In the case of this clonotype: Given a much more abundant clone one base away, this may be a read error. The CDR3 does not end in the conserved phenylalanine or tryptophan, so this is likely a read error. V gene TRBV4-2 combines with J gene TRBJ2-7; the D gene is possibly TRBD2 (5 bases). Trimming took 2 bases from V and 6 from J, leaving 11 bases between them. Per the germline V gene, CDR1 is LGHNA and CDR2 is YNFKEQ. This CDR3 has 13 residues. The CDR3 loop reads CASSQFRDIEQYL. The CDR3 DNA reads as TGTGCCAGCAGCCAATTCCGGGATATCGAGCAGTACCTC.

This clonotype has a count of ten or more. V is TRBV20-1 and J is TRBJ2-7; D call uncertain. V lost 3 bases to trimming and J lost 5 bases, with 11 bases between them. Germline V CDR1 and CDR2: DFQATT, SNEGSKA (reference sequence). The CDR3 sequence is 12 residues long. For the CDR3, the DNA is TGCAGTGCTAGTCTAGATTCCAACGAGCAGTACTTC. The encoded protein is CSASLDSNEQYF.

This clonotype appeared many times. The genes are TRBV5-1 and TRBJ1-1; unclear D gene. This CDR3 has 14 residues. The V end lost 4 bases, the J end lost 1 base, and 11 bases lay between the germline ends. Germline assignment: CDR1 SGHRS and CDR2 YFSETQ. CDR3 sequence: CASSQVRENTEAFF. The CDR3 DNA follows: TGCGCCAGCAGCCAAGTCCGAGAGAACACTGAAGCTTTCTTT.

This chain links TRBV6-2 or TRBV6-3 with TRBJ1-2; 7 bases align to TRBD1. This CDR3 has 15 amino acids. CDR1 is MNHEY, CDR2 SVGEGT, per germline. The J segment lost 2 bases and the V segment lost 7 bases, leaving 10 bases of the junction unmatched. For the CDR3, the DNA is TGTGCCAGCACTCGGTTGACGGGACAGAACTATGGCTACACCTTC. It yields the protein CASTRLTGQNYGYTF.

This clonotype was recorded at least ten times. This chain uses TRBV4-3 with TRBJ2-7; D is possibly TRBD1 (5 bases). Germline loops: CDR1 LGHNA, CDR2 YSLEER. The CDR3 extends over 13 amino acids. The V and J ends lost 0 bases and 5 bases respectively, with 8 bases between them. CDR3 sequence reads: CASSQDRRDEQYF. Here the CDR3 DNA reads TGCGCCAGCAGCCAAGATCGCAGGGACGAGCAGTACTTC.

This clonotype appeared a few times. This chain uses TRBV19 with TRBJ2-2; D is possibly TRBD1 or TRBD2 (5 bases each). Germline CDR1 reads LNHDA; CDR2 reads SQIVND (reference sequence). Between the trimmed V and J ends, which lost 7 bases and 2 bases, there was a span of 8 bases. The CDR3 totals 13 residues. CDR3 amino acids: CASKGRNTGELFF. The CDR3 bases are TGTGCCAGTAAGGGGAGAAACACCGGGGAGCTGTTTTTT.

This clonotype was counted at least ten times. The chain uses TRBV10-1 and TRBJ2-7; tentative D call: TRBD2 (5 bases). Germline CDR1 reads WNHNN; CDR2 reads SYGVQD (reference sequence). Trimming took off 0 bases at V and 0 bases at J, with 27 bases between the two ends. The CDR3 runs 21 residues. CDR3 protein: CASSESNIGPRETRRSYEQYF. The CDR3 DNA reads TGCGCCAGCAGTGAGTCGAATATAGGACCAAGGGAGACCCGGCGCTCCTACGAGCAGTACTTC.

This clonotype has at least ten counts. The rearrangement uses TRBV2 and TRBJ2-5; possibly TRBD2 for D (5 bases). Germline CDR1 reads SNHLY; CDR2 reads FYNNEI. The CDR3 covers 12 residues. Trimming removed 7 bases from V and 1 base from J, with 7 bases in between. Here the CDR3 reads CASNRGQETQYF. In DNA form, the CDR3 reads TGTGCCAGCAATCGGGGCCAAGAGACCCAGTACTTC.

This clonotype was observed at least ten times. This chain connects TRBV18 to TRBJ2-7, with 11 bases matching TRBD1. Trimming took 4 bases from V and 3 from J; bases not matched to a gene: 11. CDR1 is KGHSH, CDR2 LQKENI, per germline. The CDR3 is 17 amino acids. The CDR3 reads CASSQNLPGTGGYEQYF. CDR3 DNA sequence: TGTGCCAGCTCACAAAACCTCCCCGGGACAGGGGGCTACGAGCAGTACTTC. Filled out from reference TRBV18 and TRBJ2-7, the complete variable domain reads NAGVMQNPRHLVRRRGQEARLRCSPMKGHSHVYWYRQLPEEGLKFMVYLQKENIIDESGMPKERFSAEFPKEGPSILRIQQVVRGDSAAYFCASSQNLPGTGGYEQYFGPGTRLTVT.

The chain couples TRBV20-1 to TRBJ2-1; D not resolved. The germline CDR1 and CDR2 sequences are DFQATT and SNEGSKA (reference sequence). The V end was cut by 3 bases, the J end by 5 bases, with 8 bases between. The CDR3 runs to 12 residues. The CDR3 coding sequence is TGCAGTGCTAGCGTCCGGAACAATGAGCAGTTCTTC. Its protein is CSASVRNNEQFF.

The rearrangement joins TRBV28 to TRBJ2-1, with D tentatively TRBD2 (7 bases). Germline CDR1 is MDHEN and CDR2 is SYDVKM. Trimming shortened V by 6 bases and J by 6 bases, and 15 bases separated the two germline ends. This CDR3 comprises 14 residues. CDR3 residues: CASRSRGAPNEQFF. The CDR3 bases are TGTGCCAGCAGGTCCCGGGGGGCCCCCAATGAGCAGTTCTTC.

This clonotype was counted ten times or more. DNA for the CDR3: TGTGCCACCAGCCCGTTTGGGGCTGGGGTGTCCTACGAGCAGTACTTC. Protein product: CATSPFGAGVSYEQYF. This chain connects TRBV15 to TRBJ2-7; TRBD1 might be the D (5 bases). Trimming took 5 bases from V and 1 from J, leaving 18 bases between them. The CDR3 has 16 residues. Germline CDR1 and CDR2: LNHNV and YYDKDF (reference sequence).

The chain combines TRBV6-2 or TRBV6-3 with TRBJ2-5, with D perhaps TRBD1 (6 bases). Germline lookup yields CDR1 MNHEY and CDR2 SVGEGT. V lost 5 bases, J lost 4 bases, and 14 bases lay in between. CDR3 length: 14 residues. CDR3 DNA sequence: TGTGCCAGCAGTACGAGACAGGAACGAGAGACCCAGTACTTC. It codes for CASSTRQERETQYF.

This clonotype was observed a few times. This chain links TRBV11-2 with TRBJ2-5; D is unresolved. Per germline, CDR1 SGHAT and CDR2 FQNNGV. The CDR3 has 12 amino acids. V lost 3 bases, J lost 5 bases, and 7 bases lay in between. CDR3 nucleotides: TGTGCCAGCAGCTTTTCTTGGGAGACCCAGTACTTC. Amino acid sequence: CASSFSWETQYF. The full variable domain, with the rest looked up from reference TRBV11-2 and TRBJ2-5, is EAGVAQSPRYKIIEKRQSVAFWCNPISGHATLYWYQQILGQGPKLLIQFQNNGVVDDSQLPKDRFSAERLKGVDSTLKIQPAKLEDSAVYLCASSFSWETQYFGPGTRLLVL.

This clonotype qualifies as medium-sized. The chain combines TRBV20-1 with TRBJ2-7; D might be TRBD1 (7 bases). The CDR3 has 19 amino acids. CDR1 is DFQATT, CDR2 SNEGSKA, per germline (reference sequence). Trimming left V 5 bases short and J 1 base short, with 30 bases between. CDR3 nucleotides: TGCAGTGCTTTAGACAGGGAGAAATTGAGGCGCGGGATATCCTACGAGCAGTACTTC. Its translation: CSALDREKLRRGISYEQYF.